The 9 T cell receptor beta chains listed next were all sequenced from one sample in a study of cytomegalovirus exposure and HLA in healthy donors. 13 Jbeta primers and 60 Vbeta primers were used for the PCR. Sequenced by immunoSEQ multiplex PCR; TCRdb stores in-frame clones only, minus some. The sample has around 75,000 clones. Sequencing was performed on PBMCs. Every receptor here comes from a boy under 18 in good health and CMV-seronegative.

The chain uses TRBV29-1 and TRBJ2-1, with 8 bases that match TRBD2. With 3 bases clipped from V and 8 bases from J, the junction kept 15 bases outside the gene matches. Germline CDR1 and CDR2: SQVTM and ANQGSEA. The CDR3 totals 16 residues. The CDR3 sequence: CSVDSGEGARGYEQFF. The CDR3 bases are TGCAGCGTTGATAGCGGGGAGGGCGCACGGGGGTATGAGCAGTTCTTC.

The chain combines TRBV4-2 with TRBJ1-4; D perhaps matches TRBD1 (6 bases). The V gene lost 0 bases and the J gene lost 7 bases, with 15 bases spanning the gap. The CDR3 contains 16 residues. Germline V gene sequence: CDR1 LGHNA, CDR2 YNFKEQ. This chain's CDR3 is CASSQDMRGGSEKLFF. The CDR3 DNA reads TGTGCCAGCAGCCAAGATATGAGGGGGGGGAGTGAAAAACTGTTTTTT.

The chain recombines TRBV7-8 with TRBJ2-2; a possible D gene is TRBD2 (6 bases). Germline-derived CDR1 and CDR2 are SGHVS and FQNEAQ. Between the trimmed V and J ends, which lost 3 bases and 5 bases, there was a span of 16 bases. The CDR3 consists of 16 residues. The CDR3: CASSFMEGRMTGELFF. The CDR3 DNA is TGTGCCAGCAGCTTCATGGAGGGGCGTATGACCGGGGAGCTGTTTTTT. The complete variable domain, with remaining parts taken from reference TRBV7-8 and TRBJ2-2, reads GAGVSQSPRYKVAKRGQDVALRCDPISGHVSLFWYQQALGQGPEFLTYFQNEAQLDKSGLPSDRFFAERPEGSVSTLKIQRTQQEDSAVYLCASSFMEGRMTGELFFGEGSRLTVL.

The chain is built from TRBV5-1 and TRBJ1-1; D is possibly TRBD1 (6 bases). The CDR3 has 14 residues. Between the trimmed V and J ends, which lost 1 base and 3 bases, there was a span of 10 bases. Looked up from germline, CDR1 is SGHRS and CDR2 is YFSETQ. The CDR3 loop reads CASSLLTGYTEAFF. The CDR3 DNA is TGCGCCAGCAGCTTGCTTACAGGGTACACTGAAGCTTTCTTT.

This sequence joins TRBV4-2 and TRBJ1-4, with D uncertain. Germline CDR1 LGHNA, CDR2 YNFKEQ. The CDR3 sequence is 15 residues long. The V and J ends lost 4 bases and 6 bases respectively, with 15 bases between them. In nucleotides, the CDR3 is TGTGCCAGCAGCCCCTTCACGGGAGTGGATGAAAAACTGTTTTTT. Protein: CASSPFTGVDEKLFF.

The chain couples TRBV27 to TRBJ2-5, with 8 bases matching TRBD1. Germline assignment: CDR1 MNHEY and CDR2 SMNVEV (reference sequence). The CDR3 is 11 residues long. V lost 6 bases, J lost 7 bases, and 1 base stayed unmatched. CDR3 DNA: TGTGCCAGCAGACAGGGGGGGACCCAGTACTTC. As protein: CASRQGGTQYF.

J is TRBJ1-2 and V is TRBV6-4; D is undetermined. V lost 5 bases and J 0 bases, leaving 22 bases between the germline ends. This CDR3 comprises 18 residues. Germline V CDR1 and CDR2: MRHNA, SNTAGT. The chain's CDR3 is CASSTLGLPGRPNYGYTF. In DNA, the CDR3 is TGTGCCAGCAGTACCCTAGGCCTCCCCGGCCGACCTAACTATGGCTACACCTTC.

For the CDR3, the DNA is TGTGCCAGCAGTTTCCGACTAGCGGGATCCTACGAGCAGTACTTC. It encodes CASSFRLAGSYEQYF. The chain is built from TRBV27 and TRBJ2-7, with TRBD2 identical over 11 bases. This CDR3 has 15 amino acids. Trimming at V came to 3 bases and at J to 1 base, leaving 2 bases not matched to a gene. The germline gives CDR1 MNHEY, CDR2 SMNVEV (reference sequence).

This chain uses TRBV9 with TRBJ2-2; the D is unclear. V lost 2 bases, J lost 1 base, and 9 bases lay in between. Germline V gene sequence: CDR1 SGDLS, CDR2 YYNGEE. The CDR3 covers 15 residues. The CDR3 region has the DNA TGTGCCAGCAGCGTGTACAGCAAGAACACCGGGGAGCTGTTTTTT. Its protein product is CASSVYSKNTGELFF. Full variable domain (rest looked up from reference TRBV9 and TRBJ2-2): DSGVTQTPKHLITATGQRVTLRCSPRSGDLSVYWYQQSLDQGLQFLIQYYNGEERAKGNILERFSAQQFPDLHSELNLSSLELGDSALYFCASSVYSKNTGELFFGEGSRLTVL.